The 10 T cell receptor beta chains presented below share a single source sample, sequenced in a study of T cell repertoires in cytomegalovirus infection. For these receptors, no antigen is known. One entry per CDR3 protein, called by TCRdb with MiXCR from the reads. The profile covers about 52,000 distinct CDR3 sequences, with roughly a fifth appearing a single time and about four fifths taken by the ten largest. The sample here was CD8+ T cells from cultured PBMCs, taken from culture after CMV antigen stimulation. The receptor source for this set is a human donor in good health (CMV status not recorded). Some clones in this sample may be carry-over from other donors' samples.

This clonotype was observed a handful of times. The rearrangement uses TRBV19 and TRBJ2-7; 8 bases map to TRBD1. The CDR3 spans 15 residues. Losses at the gene ends were 4 bases for V and 0 bases for J; bases not matched to a gene: 5. Germline CDR1 is LNHDA and CDR2 is SQIVND (reference sequence). In nucleotides, the CDR3 is TGTGCCAGTAGTACGGACAGGGTCGGCTCCTACGAGCAGTACTTC. Amino acid sequence: CASSTDRVGSYEQYF.

This rearrangement joins TRBV7-9 to TRBJ1-5; TRBD1 might be the D (5 bases). V was cut by 5 bases and J by 3 bases, with 17 bases left in between. Germline CDR1 and CDR2: SEHNR and FQNEAQ (reference sequence). The CDR3 has 16 residues. The CDR3 loop is CASSRVGQGINQPQHF. CDR3 nucleotide sequence: TGTGCCAGCAGCAGGGTGGGCCAGGGAATCAATCAGCCCCAGCATTTT.

This sequence joins TRBV5-8 and TRBJ2-1; D uncertain. V was pared by 2 bases and J by 3 bases, with 15 bases between. The germline V gene has CDR1 SGHTS and CDR2 YDEGEE. This CDR3 region has 16 residues. The CDR3: CASSFDTVSLYNEQFF. CDR3 sequence (DNA): TGTGCCAGCAGCTTTGACACGGTCTCTCTCTACAATGAGCAGTTCTTC.

The chain links TRBV7-8 to TRBJ1-3; 7 nucleotides agree with TRBD1. Germline lookup yields CDR1 SGHVS and CDR2 FQNEAQ. The CDR3 sequence is 18 residues long. With 0 bases clipped from V and 1 base from J, the junction kept 9 bases outside the gene matches. CDR3 nucleotides: TGTGCCAGCAGCTTAGCCCGACAGGGAGGTGGATCTGGAAACACCATATATTTT. It is translated as CASSLARQGGGSGNTIYF. The entire variable domain, with the rest obtained from reference TRBV7-8 and TRBJ1-3, is as follows: GAGVSQSPRYKVAKRGQDVALRCDPISGHVSLFWYQQALGQGPEFLTYFQNEAQLDKSGLPSDRFFAERPEGSVSTLKIQRTQQEDSAVYLCASSLARQGGGSGNTIYFGEGSWLTVV.

In regard to this clonotype: Mismatch with germline at one junction end may stem from a read error. The CDR3 loop reads CASSLGLLADF. CDR3 nucleotide sequence: TGTGCCAGCAGCTTGGGGCTACTGGCGGACTTC. The chain joins TRBV7-2 to TRBJ2-5; D perhaps matches TRBD1 (5 bases). Germline loops: CDR1 SGHTA, CDR2 FQGNSA. The CDR3 runs 11 residues.

In this sample, this clonotype turned up a few times. The CDR3: CASSLGGTHYEQYF. The DNA of the CDR3 is TGTGCCAGCAGCTTGGGCGGGACCCACTACGAGCAGTACTTC. This chain links TRBV11-2 with TRBJ2-7; D is perhaps TRBD2 (6 bases). The CDR3 covers 14 residues. The V and J ends lost 3 bases and 3 bases respectively, with 12 bases between them. Germline-derived CDR1 and CDR2 are SGHAT and FQNNGV. Variable domain in full (rest from reference TRBV11-2 and TRBJ2-7): EAGVAQSPRYKIIEKRQSVAFWCNPISGHATLYWYQQILGQGPKLLIQFQNNGVVDDSQLPKDRFSAERLKGVDSTLKIQPAKLEDSAVYLCASSLGGTHYEQYFGPGTRLTVT.

This clonotype was found many times. The chain uses TRBV7-2 and TRBJ2-5, with 7 positions matching TRBD2. The V gene end was trimmed by 4 bases and the J gene end by 1 base; junction bases not matched to a gene: 3. The CDR3 runs 14 residues. CDR1 SGHTA and CDR2 FQGNSA come from the germline V gene. The CDR3, as DNA: TGTGCCAGCAGCTCAGCGGGGTTCCAAGAGACCCAGTACTTC. Protein: CASSSAGFQETQYF.

The chain joins TRBV9 to TRBJ2-1; 12 bases align to TRBD2. V trimming: 7 bases; J trimming: 9 bases; junction bases outside the gene matches: 8. CDR1 SGDLS and CDR2 YYNGEE come from the germline V gene. The CDR3 is 14 amino acids. The CDR3 spells CASSLAGGPGEQFF. The CDR3 region has the DNA TGTGCCAGCTCCCTAGCGGGGGGGCCGGGTGAGCAGTTCTTC.

In its sample, this clonotype was seen a few times. V gene TRBV19 combines with J gene TRBJ1-5; the match to TRBD1 covers 7 bases. CDR3 size: 18 residues. The germline V gene has CDR1 LNHDA and CDR2 SQIVND (reference sequence). V trimming: 8 bases; J trimming: 0 bases; junction bases outside the gene matches: 16. CDR3 coding DNA: TGTGCCAGTGAAACAGGGGCCGGTAATGATTATAGCAATCAGCCCCAGCATTTT. It yields the protein CASETGAGNDYSNQPQHF.

This rearrangement joins TRBV7-9 to TRBJ2-1, with D perhaps TRBD1 (5 bases). This CDR3 comprises 16 residues. CDR1 is SEHNR and CDR2 is FQNEAQ in the germline V gene (reference sequence). V lost 1 base, J lost 0 bases, and 10 bases lay in between. CDR3 sequence reads: CASSLGGSYSYNEQFF. In DNA form, the CDR3 reads TGTGCCAGCAGCTTAGGGGGCAGTTACTCCTACAATGAGCAGTTCTTC.